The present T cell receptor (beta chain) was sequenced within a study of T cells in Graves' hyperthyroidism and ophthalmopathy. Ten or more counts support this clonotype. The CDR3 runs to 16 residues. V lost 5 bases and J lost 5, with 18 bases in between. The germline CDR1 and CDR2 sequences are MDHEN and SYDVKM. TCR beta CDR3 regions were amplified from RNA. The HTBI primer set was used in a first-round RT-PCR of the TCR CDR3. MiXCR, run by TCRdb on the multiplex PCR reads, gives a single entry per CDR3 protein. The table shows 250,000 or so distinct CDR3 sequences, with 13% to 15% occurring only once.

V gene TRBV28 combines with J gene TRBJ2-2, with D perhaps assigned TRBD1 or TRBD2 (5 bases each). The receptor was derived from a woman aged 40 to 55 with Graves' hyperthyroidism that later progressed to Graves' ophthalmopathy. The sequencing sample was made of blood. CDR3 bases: TGTGCCAGCAGTAGCGCCCCAGGGAGTCTTACCGGGGAGCTGTTTTTT. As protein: CASSSAPGSLTGELFF. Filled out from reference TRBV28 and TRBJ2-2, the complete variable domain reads DVKVTQSSRYLVKRTGEKVFLECVQDMDHENMFWYRQDPGLGLRLIYFSYDVKMKEKGDIPEGYSVSREKKERFSLILESASTNQTSMYLCASSSAPGSLTGELFFGEGSRLTVL.